This T cell receptor (beta chain) was captured by sequencing in a study of a mutant IDH1 vaccine in newly diagnosed glioma. About the research overall: Onset of vaccination occurred 4-6 weeks following radiotherapy alone, or with temozolomide cycles. It was radiotherapy, temozolomide, or both that patients received previously, with most receiving both. Study findings and constraints: Apparently, pseudoprogression bore no relation to changes among the top peripheral T cell clonotypes. The study observed vaccine-induced immune responses in 93.3% of patients.

Time point in this sample: week 5, during vaccination. Each dose of the vaccine consisted of 300 ug of mutant IDH1 20-mer peptide, with topical imiquimod. Points on this clone: The antigen remains unidentified.

TCRdb's table, derived via immunoSEQ multiplex PCR, lists solely in-frame clones and lacks some. The table lists around 50,000 clones, roughly 78% of them singletons. The receptor was derived from a man in his forties or fifties with glioma. This specimen consisted of PBMCs, obtained from a glioma patient whose treatment included an IDH1 peptide vaccine.

In DNA form, the CDR3 reads TGTGCCAGCAGTTCCGCCCTGGGGACTGGATTAGAGACCCAGTACTTC. Amino acid sequence: CASSSALGTGLETQYF. The chain carries TRBV27 and TRBJ2-5, with D possibly TRBD2 on 6 matching bases. The germline gives CDR1 MNHEY, CDR2 SMNVEV (reference sequence). The CDR3 spans 16 residues. V was cut by 4 bases and J by 4 bases, with 19 bases left in between.